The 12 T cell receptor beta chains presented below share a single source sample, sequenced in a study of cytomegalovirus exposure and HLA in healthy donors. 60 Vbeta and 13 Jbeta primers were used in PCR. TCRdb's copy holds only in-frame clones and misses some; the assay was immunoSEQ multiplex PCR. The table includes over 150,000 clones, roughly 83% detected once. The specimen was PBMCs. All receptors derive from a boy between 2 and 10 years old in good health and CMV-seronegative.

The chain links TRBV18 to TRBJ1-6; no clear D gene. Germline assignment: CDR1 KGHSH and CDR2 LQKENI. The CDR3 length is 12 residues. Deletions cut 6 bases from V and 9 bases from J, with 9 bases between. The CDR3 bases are TGTGCCAGCTCCCATGAGGGTTCACCCCTCCACTTT. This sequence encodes CASSHEGSPLHF.

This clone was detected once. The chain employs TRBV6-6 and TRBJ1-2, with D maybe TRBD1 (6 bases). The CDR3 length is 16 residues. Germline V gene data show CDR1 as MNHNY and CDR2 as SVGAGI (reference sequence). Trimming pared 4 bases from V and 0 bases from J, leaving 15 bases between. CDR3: CASSLAAGTTNYGYTF. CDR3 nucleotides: TGTGCCAGCAGTTTAGCCGCAGGGACAACTAACTATGGCTACACCTTC.

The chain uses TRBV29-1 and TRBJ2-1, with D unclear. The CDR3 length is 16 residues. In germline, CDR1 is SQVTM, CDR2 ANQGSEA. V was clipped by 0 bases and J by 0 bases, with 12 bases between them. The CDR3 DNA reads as TGCAGCGTTGAAGATCTAGGAACTTCCTCCTACAATGAGCAGTTCTTC. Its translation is CSVEDLGTSSYNEQFF.

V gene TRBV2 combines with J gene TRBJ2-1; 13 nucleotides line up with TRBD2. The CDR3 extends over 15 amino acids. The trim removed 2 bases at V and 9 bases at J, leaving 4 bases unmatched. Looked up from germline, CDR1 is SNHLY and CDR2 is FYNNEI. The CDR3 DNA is TGTGCCAGCAGTGAACCTACTAGCGGGAGGGCTGAGCAGTTCTTC. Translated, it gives CASSEPTSGRAEQFF.

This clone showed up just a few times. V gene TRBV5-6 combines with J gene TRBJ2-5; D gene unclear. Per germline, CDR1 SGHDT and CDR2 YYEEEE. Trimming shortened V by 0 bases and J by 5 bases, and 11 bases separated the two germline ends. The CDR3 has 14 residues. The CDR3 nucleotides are TGTGCCAGCAGCTTGGCCAGTTTCGGGGAGACCCAGTACTTC. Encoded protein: CASSLASFGETQYF.

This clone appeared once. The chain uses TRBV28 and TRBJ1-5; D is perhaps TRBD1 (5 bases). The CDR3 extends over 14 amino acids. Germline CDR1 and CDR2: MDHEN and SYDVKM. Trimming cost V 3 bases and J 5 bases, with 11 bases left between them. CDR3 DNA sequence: TGTGCCAGCAGTTTTTCTCGCAGGGATCAGCCCCAGCATTTT. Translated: CASSFSRRDQPQHF.

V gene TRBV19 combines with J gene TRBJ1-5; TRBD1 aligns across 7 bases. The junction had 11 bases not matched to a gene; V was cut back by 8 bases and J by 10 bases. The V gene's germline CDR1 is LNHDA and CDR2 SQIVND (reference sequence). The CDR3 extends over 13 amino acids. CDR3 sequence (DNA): TGTGCCAGTTCTAGGACAGGCCGGAAACCCCAGCATTTT. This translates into CASSRTGRKPQHF.

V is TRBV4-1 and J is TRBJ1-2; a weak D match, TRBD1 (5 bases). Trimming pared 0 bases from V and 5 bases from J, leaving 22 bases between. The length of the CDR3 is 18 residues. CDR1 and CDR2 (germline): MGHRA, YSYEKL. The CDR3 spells CASSQDPNRGRVYYGYTF. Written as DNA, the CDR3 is TGCGCCAGCAGCCAAGATCCGAACCGGGGGAGGGTCTATTATGGCTACACCTTC.

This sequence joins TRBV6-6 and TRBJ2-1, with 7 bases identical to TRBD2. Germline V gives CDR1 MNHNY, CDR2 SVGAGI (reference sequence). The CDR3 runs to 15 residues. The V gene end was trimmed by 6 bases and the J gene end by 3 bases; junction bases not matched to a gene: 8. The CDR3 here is CASSLSGAGYNEQFF. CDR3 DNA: TGTGCCAGCAGCCTCAGCGGGGCGGGCTACAATGAGCAGTTCTTC.

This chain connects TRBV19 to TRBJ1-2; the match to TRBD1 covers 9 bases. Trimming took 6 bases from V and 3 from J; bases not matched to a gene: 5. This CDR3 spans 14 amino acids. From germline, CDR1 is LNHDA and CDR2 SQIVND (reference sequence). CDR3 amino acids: CASRAQGADYGYTF. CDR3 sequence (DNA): TGTGCCAGTAGGGCACAGGGGGCGGACTATGGCTACACCTTC.

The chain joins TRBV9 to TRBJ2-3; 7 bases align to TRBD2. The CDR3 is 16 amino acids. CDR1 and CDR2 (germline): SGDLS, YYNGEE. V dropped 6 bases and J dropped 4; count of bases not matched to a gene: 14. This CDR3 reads CASNPLVGGPSDTQYF. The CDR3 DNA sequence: TGTGCCAGCAACCCCTTAGTGGGAGGGCCGTCAGATACGCAGTATTTT.

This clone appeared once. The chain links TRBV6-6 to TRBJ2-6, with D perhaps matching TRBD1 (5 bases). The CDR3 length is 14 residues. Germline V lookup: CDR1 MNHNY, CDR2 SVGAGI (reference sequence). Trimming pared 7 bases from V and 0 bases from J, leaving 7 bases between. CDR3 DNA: TGTGCCAGCACAGACAGCTCTGGGGCCAACGTCCTGACTTTC. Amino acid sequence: CASTDSSGANVLTF.